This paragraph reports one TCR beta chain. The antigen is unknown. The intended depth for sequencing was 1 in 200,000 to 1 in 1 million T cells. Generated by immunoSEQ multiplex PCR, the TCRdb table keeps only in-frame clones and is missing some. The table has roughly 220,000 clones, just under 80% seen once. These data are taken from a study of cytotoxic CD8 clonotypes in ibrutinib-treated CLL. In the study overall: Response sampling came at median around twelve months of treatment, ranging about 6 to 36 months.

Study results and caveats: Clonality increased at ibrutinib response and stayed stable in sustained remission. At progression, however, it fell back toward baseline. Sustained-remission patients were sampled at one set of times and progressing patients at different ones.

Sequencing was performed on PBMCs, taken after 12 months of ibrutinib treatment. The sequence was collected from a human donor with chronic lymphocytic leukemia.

The DNA of the CDR3 is TGCGCCAGCAGTAGGACAGGTAACAATGAGCAGTTCTTC. Protein product: CASSRTGNNEQFF. The V gene is TRBV10-2, the J gene TRBJ2-1, with 7 positions matching TRBD1. CDR1 WSHSY and CDR2 SAAADI come from the germline V gene. J was trimmed by 5 bases and V by 5 bases; bases with no gene match: 3. This CDR3 has 13 residues.